This T cell receptor beta chain was observed in a study of blood T cell repertoires in COVID-19. Turning to the study itself: From the United States, Italy and Spain came samples of acute and convalescent COVID-19. Nucleic acid was either cDNA or gDNA, and it came from T cells, B-cell-depleted T cells, or PBMCs.

The trim removed 7 bases at V and 0 bases at J, leaving 8 bases unmatched. There are 16 residues in the CDR3. CDR1 is MDHEN, CDR2 SYDVKM, per germline. Original data processing: Reference gene primer amplification yielded estimated nucleated cell counts. The assay was immunoSEQ multiplex PCR, and TCRdb's table has in-frame clones only and misses some. The V and J calls and clone size were taken over from that table, and D and trimming were inferred from the DNA. The sample lists over 100,000 clones; over 75% were seen once. The TCR was taken from a woman aged 50 to 60 with acute or convalescent COVID-19. Source material: peripheral blood. This sequence joins TRBV28 and TRBJ1-4; 7 bases are a match to TRBD1. The CDR3 reads CASTLSGTATNEKLFF. CDR3 sequence (DNA): TGTGCCAGCACCCTTTCCGGGACAGCAACTAATGAAAAACTGTTTTTT.